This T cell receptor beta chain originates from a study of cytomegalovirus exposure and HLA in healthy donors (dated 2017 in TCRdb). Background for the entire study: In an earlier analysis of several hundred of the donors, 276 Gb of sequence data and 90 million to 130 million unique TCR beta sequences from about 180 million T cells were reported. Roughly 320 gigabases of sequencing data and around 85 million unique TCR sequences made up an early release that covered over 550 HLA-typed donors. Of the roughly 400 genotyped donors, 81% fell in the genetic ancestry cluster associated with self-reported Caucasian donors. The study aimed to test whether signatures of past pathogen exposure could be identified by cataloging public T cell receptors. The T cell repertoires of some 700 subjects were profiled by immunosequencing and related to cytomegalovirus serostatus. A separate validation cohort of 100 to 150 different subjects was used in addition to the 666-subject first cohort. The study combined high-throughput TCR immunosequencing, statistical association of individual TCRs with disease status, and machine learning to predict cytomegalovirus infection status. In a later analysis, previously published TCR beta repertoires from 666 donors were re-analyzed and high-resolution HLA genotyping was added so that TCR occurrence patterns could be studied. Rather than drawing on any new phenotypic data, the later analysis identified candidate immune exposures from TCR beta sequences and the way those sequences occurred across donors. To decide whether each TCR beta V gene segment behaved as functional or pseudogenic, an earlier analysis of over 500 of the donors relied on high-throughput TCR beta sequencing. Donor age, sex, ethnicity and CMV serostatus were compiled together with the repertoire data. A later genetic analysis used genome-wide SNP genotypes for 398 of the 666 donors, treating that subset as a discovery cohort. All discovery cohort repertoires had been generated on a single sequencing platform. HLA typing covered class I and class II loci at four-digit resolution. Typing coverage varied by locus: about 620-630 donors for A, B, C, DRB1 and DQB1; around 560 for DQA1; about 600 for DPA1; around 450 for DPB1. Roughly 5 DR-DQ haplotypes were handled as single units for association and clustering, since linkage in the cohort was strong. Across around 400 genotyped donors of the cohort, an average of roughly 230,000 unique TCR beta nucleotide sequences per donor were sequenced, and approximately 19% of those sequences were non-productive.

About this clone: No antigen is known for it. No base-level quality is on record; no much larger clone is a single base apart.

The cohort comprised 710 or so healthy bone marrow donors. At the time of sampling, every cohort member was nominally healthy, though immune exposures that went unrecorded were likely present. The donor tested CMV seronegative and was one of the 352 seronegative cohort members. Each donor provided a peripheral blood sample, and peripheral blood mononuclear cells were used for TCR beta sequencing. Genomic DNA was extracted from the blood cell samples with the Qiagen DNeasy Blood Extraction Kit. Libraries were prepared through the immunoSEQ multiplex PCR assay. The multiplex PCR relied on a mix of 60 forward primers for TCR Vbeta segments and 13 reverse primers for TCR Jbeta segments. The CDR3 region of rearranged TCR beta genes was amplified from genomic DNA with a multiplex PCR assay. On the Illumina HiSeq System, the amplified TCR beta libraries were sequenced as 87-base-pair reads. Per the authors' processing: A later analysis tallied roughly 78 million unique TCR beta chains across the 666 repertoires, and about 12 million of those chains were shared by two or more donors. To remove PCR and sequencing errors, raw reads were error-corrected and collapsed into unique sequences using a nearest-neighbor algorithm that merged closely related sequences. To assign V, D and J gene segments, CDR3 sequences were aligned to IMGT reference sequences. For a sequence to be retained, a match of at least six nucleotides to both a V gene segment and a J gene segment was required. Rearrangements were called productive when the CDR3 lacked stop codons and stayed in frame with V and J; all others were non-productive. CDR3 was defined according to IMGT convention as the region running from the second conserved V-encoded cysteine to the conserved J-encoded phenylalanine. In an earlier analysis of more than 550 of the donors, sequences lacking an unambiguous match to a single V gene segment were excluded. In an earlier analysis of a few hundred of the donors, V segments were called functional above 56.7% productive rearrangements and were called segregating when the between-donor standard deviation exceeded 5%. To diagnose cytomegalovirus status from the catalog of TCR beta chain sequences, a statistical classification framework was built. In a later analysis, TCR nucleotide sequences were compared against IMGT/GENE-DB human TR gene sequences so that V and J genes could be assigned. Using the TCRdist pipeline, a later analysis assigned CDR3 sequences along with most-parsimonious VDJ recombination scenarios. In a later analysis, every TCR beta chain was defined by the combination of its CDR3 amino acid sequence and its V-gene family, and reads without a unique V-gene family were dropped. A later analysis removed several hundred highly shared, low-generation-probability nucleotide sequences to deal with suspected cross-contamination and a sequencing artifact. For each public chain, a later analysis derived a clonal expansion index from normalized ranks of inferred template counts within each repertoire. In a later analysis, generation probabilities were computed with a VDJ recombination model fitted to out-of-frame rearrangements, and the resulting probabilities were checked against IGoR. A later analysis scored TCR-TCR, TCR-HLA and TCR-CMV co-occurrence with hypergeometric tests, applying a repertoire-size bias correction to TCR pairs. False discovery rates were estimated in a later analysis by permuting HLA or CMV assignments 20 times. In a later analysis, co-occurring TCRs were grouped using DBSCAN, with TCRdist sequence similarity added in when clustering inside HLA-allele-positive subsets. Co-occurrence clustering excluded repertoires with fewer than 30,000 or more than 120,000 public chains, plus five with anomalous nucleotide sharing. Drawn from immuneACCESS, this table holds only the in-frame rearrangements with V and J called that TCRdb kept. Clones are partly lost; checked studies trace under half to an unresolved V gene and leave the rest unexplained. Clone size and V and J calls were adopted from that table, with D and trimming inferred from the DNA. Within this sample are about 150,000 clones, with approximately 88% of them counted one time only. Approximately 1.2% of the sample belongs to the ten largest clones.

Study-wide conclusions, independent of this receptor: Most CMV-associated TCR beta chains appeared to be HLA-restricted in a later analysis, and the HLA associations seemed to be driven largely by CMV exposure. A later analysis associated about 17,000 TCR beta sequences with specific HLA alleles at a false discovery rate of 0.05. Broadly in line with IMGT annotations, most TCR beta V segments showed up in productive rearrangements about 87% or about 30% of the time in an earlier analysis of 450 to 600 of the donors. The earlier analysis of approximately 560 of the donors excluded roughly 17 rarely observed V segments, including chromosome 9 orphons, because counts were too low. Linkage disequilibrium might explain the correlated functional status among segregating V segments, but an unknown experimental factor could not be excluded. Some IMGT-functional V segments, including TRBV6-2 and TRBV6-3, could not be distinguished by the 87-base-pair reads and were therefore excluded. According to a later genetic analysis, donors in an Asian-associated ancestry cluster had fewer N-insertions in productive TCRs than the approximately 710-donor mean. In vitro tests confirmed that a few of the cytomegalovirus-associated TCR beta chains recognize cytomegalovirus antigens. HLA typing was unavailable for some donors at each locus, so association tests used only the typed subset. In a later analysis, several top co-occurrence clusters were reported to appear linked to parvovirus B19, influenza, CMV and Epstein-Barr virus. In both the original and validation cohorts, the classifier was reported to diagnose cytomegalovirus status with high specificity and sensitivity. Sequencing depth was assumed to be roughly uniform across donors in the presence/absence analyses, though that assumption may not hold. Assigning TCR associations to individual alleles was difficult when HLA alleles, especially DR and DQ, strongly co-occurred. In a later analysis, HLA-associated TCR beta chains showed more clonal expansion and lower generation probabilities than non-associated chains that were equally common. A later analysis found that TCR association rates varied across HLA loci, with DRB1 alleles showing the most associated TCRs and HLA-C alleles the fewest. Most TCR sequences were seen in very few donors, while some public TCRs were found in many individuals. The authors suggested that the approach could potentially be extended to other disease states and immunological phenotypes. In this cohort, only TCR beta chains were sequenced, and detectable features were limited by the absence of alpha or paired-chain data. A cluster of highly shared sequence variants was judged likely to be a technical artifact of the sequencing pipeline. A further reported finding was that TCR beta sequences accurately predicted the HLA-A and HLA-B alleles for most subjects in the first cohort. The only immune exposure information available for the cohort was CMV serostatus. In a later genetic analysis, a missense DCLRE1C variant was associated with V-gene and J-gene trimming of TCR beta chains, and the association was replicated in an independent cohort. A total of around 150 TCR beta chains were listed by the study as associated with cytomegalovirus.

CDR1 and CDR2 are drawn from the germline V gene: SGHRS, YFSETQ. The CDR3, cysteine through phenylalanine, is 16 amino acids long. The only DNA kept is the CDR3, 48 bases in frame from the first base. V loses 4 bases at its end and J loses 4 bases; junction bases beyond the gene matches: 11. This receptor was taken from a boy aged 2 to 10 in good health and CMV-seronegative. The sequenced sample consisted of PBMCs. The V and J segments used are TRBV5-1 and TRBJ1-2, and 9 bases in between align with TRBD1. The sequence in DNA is TGCGCCAGCAGCAAACCGGGACAGGGATCCGGCTATGGCTACACCTTC. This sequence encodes CASSKPGQGSGYGYTF.